These 12 T cell receptor beta chains were sequenced from one sample in a study of control samples from healthy donors and cancer patients. The protocol was immunoSEQ multiplex PCR, while the TCRdb copy is restricted to in-frame clones and leaves out a portion. The data hold approximately 97,000 clones, with around 90% observed a single time. Sequencing input: blood. Receptors originate from a woman under 30 in good health.

The chain combines TRBV6-5 with TRBJ1-4, with 9 bases aligning to TRBD1. Unmatched junction bases numbered 6, after V lost 7 bases and J lost 9 bases. CDR3 length: 13 amino acids. Per germline, CDR1 MNHEY and CDR2 SVGAGI. The CDR3 DNA reads TGTGCCAGCAACCGGGACAGGGACAAAAAACTGTTTTTT. It specifies CASNRDRDKKLFF.

This sequence joins TRBV5-1 and TRBJ2-7; a possible D gene is TRBD2 (9 bases). The length of the CDR3 is 15 residues. V shed 4 bases and J shed 3 bases, with 17 bases lying between them. Germline V gene sequence: CDR1 SGHRS, CDR2 YFSETQ. The CDR3 nucleotides are TGCGCCAGCAGCCCTAGCGGGACAGGTCACTACGAGCAGTACTTC. It encodes CASSPSGTGHYEQYF.

The rearrangement uses TRBV3-1 (or the pseudogene TRBV3-2) and TRBJ1-2; TRBD1 might be the D (5 bases). Trimming stripped 1 base from V and 5 bases from J, with 11 bases between. The CDR3 spans 14 residues. The germline CDR1 and CDR2 sequences are LGHDT and YNNKEL (reference sequence). CDR3 coding DNA: TGTGCCAGCAGCCAAGCGACAGCTTCTTATGGCTACACCTTC. It codes for CASSQATASYGYTF.

This chain joins TRBV20-1 and TRBJ2-3; D unresolved. CDR3 size: 15 residues. From germline, CDR1 is DFQATT and CDR2 SNEGSKA (reference sequence). V was pared by 3 bases and J by 0 bases, with 13 bases between. The CDR3 protein is CSASNPSSSTDTQYF. The DNA of the CDR3 is TGCAGTGCTAGTAACCCCAGCTCTAGCACAGATACGCAGTATTTT.

The V gene is TRBV4-1, the J gene TRBJ1-1, with a weak D call TRBD1 (5 bases). V was pared by 0 bases and J by 0 bases, with 11 bases between. This CDR3 is 16 amino acids long. From germline, CDR1 is MGHRA and CDR2 YSYEKL. Written as DNA, the CDR3 is TGCGCCAGCAGCCAAGAAAGGTGGGACTTGAACACTGAAGCTTTCTTT. Protein product: CASSQERWDLNTEAFF.

The chain employs TRBV11-3 and TRBJ1-2; TRBD1 agrees at 9 bases. Germline V gene lookup returns CDR1 SGHNT and CDR2 YENEEA. The ends lost 1 base at V and 5 bases at J; junction bases unmatched: 8. This CDR3 comprises 16 residues. The CDR3 bases are TGTGCCAGCAGCTTAGTGACCCTTGACAGGGGGTATGGCTACACCTTC. This encodes CASSLVTLDRGYGYTF.

V usage is TRBV19 and J usage is TRBJ2-2; D call uncertain. The CDR3 sequence is 14 residues long. The V end was cut by 3 bases, the J end by 1 base, with 6 bases between. Germline V gene lookup returns CDR1 LNHDA and CDR2 SQIVND (reference sequence). The CDR3 here is CASSIQRNTGELFF. The DNA for the CDR3 is TGTGCCAGTAGTATCCAGCGGAACACCGGGGAGCTGTTTTTT.

In this sample, this clone turned up once. The genes are TRBV18 and TRBJ2-2, with TRBD1 matching over 8 bases. Germline V gene data show CDR1 as KGHSH and CDR2 as LQKENI. Unmatched junction bases numbered 3, after V lost 1 base and J lost 5 bases. This CDR3 region has 15 residues. CDR3 amino acids: CASSPLGQGTGELFF. CDR3 DNA sequence: TGTGCCAGCTCACCACTAGGACAGGGAACCGGGGAGCTGTTTTTT.

This chain uses TRBV5-5 with TRBJ1-6; 7 bases map to TRBD1. CDR1 SGHKS and CDR2 YYEKEE come from the germline V gene (reference sequence). The CDR3 is 16 residues long. V lost 0 bases to trimming and J lost 11 bases; unmatched junction nucleotides: 11. The CDR3, as DNA: TGTGCCAGCAGCTTGGTTCCAGGGGGAGTAGGGGCACCCCTCCACTTT. It codes for CASSLVPGGVGAPLHF.

The rearrangement joins TRBV19 to TRBJ1-1; D is possibly TRBD1 (6 bases). The CDR3 consists of 14 residues. CDR1 and CDR2 from the germline V gene are LNHDA and SQIVND (reference sequence). Trimming stripped 1 base from V and 6 bases from J, with 12 bases between. The CDR3 loop is CASSIASGAPEAFF. The CDR3 region has the DNA TGTGCCAGTAGTATAGCTTCAGGGGCTCCTGAAGCTTTCTTT.

The chain employs TRBV6-1 and TRBJ1-2; 7 bases are a match to TRBD1. The germline gives CDR1 MNHNS, CDR2 SASEGT. This CDR3 is built from 16 residues. V shed 2 bases and J 5 bases; nucleotides not matched to a gene: 11. This CDR3 is CASSESGTADTYGYTF. The CDR3 DNA reads TGTGCCAGCAGTGAATCCGGGACAGCTGACACTTATGGCTACACCTTC.

The rearrangement links TRBV18 to TRBJ1-2; 7 bases agree with TRBD1. The germline CDR1 and CDR2 sequences are KGHSH and LQKENI. V dropped 3 bases and J dropped 11; count of bases not matched to a gene: 6. The CDR3 extends over 12 amino acids. CDR3 region: CASSPKGAGYTF. CDR3 DNA sequence: TGTGCCAGCTCACCGAAGGGGGCCGGGTACACCTTC.